This T cell receptor beta chain is from a study of T-cell memory formation after mild COVID-19. Study summary: The study found TCR clusters largely donor specific. Study-level findings and limits: The SARS-CoV-2 specificity of second-wave clones reaching peak at day 37 remained unverified.

The J segment lost 8 bases and the V segment lost 0 bases, leaving 5 bases of the junction unmatched. The germline V gene encodes CDR1 SGHTA and CDR2 FQGNSA. The CDR3 has 15 amino acids. TCRdb recomputed calls from the 5' RACE reads with MiXCR, one row per CDR3 protein. Of 350,000 to 550,000 distinct CDR3 sequences in the sample, more than 15% were seen once. Only a few counts were recorded for this clonotype. The antigen is not known. This sequence originates from a man between 18 and 29 years old who had mild COVID-19 (a few samples of this study predate the infection). Cell type and time point are not known. Sequencing was done on a sample of PBMCs or a T cell subset sorted from them (not recorded which). The chain couples TRBV7-2 to TRBJ2-2; TRBD2 agrees at 8 bases. CDR3 DNA: TGTGCCAGCAGCTTAGCAACGGGAGGGAATGGGGAGCTGTTTTTT. Translating it yields CASSLATGGNGELFF. Looking up the rest from reference TRBV7-2 and TRBJ2-2 gives the full variable domain: GAGVSQSPSNKVTEKGKDVELRCDPISGHTALYWYRQSLGQGLEFLIYFQGNSAPDKSGLPSDRFSAERTGGSVSTLTIQRTQQEDSAVYLCASSLATGGNGELFFGEGSRLTVL.